These T cell receptor beta chains were read from a single sample in a study of blood T cell repertoires in COVID-19. The protocol was immunoSEQ multiplex PCR, while the TCRdb copy is restricted to in-frame clones and leaves out a portion. The data contain under 200,000 clones, around nine tenths of them singletons. The sample consisted of PBMCs or T cells enriched from blood (not recorded which). These receptors were obtained from a woman aged 18-29 years who had recovered from COVID-19. CDR3s include the opening cysteine and the closing phenylalanine or tryptophan. Each record gives: J gene, CDR3 length, V gene, CDR3 protein.

J: TRBJ2-1; length: 17; V: TRBV19; CDR3: CASSIDFSGISYNEQFF
J: TRBJ2-3; length: 13; V: TRBV2; CDR3: CASRDDRTDTQYF
J: TRBJ2-5; length: 14; V: TRBV5-1; CDR3: CASSLMTPQETQYF
J: TRBJ2-6; length: 15; V: TRBV7-2; CDR3: CASSSRVGGANVLTF
J: TRBJ2-7; length: 16; V: TRBV28; CDR3: CASSQGLAGGFTEQYF
J: TRBJ1-4; length: 16; V: TRBV7-9; CDR3: CASSVTRGQGIEKLFF
J: TRBJ1-4; length: 15; V: TRBV27; CDR3: CASSLGQGAREKLFF
J: TRBJ2-1; length: 14; V: TRBV9; CDR3: CASSEEDHGNEQFF
J: TRBJ1-1; length: 13; V: TRBV12-3/TRBV12-4; CDR3: CASRNSGYTEAFF
J: TRBJ2-2; length: 16; V: TRBV4-3; CDR3: CASSLLEFTGNGELFF
J: TRBJ2-7; length: 14; V: TRBV3-1/TRBV3-2; CDR3: CASSQWGDLYEQYF
J: TRBJ2-2; length: 16; V: TRBV5-1; CDR3: CASSATGGANTGELFF
J: TRBJ1-1; length: 14; V: TRBV5-1; CDR3: CASSLGTGHTEAFF
J: TRBJ2-3; length: 16; V: TRBV27; CDR3: CASSLSIREGLYTQYF
J: TRBJ1-1; length: 14; V: TRBV5-1; CDR3: CASSRDRGNTEAFF
J: TRBJ1-5; length: 13; V: TRBV30; CDR3: CAWSQDTNQPQHF
J: TRBJ2-1; length: 15; V: TRBV30; CDR3: CAWRLKGLVSHEQFF
J: TRBJ2-7; length: 14; V: TRBV27; CDR3: CASSSGRGSYEQYF
J: TRBJ2-3; length: 17; V: TRBV7-9; CDR3: CASSFSRQLSSTDTQYF
J: TRBJ1-6; length: 19; V: TRBV6-2/TRBV6-3; CDR3: CASSYYSREGRPSTSPLHF
J: TRBJ2-3; length: 13; V: TRBV19; CDR3: CASSITATDTQYF
J: TRBJ2-1; length: 15; V: TRBV4-3; CDR3: CASSQDFREVGEQFF
J: TRBJ2-3; length: 17; V: TRBV30; CDR3: CAWSVPGQGVSTDTQYF
J: TRBJ2-1; length: 17; V: TRBV11-2; CDR3: CASSLRQGKGSYNEQFF
J: TRBJ1-5; length: 17; V: TRBV6-1; CDR3: CASSERWGRYSNQPQHF
J: TRBJ1-3; length: 14; V: TRBV9; CDR3: CASGSGFSGNTIYF
J: TRBJ2-3; length: 15; V: TRBV25-1; CDR3: CASSTGQGFTDTQYF
J: TRBJ1-5; length: 18; V: TRBV2; CDR3: CASSATRTGGGPNQPQHF
J: TRBJ1-1; length: 12; V: TRBV19; CDR3: CASSVPGQGAFF
J: TRBJ2-1; length: 12; V: TRBV3-1/TRBV3-2; CDR3: CASTDSGGEQFF
J: TRBJ2-7; length: 15; V: TRBV19; CDR3: CASSIGGSTLYEQYF
J: TRBJ1-5; length: 16; V: TRBV27; CDR3: CASSLRQGRLGQPQHF
J: TRBJ2-5; length: 13; V: TRBV5-1; CDR3: CASSGQVQETQYF
J: TRBJ2-5; length: 13; V: TRBV30; CDR3: CAWSSLAEETQYF
J: TRBJ1-2; length: 13; V: TRBV7-9; CDR3: CASSLMGPGGYTF
J: TRBJ1-4; length: 14; V: TRBV7-9; CDR3: CASRSDSENEKLFF
J: TRBJ2-5; length: 15; V: TRBV27; CDR3: CATRSRETPQETQYF
J: TRBJ2-3; length: 17; V: TRBV27; CDR3: CASSSTMQGLRTDTQYF
J: TRBJ1-2; length: 14; V: TRBV14; CDR3: CASSQDQGGYGYTF
J: TRBJ1-2; length: 12; V: TRBV28; CDR3: CASSFGGRGYTF
J: TRBJ1-5; length: 17; V: TRBV6-2/TRBV6-3; CDR3: CASSSPARRSVGQPQHF
J: TRBJ1-2; length: 13; V: TRBV5-1; CDR3: CASSPGQGAGYTF
J: TRBJ2-1; length: 13; V: TRBV28; CDR3: CASGTSGNNEQFF
J: TRBJ2-6; length: 15; V: TRBV5-1; CDR3: CASTDPLGTLRVLTF
J: TRBJ1-5; length: 13; V: TRBV2; CDR3: CASRGTRDRGLHF
J: TRBJ1-2; length: 12; V: TRBV12-3/TRBV12-4; CDR3: CASSYRNVGYTF